This T cell receptor beta chain came from a study of blood T cell repertoires in COVID-19. Overall study context: From the United States, Italy and Spain came samples of acute and convalescent COVID-19. In each case, the material was cDNA or gDNA derived from T cells, B-cell-depleted T cells, or PBMCs.

The V and J ends lost 6 bases and 5 bases, in that order; junction bases with no gene match: 10. CDR3 length equals 14 residues. Per germline, CDR1 SGHRS and CDR2 YFSETQ. Under the authors' procedure: Reference gene primer amplification yielded estimated nucleated cell counts. The repertoire was sequenced with immunoSEQ multiplex PCR; TCRdb's copy has only in-frame clones and lacks some. That table furnishes V, J and clone size, whereas the DNA furnished D and trimming. The sample holds over 350,000 clones, around 89% seen once. The sequence came from a woman aged 30 to 39 with acute or convalescent COVID-19. V is TRBV5-1 and J is TRBJ2-5; TRBD1 matches at 7 bases. Input material: peripheral blood. In nucleotides, the CDR3 is TGCGCCAGCATGAGGGGGCAGTCCTCCGAGACCCAGTACTTC. The encoded protein is CASMRGQSSETQYF.